Following are 8 T cell receptor beta chains from one sample sequenced in a study of blood T cell repertoires in COVID-19. The protocol was immunoSEQ multiplex PCR, while the TCRdb copy is restricted to in-frame clones and leaves out a portion. The sample holds about 160,000 clones; 75% to 90% are singletons and the top ten take approximately 3%. Sequenced: PBMCs or T cells enriched from blood (not recorded which). These receptors came from a woman aged 60-70 years who had recovered from COVID-19.

This chain uses TRBV25-1 with TRBJ1-1; a weak D match, TRBD1 (6 bases). The CDR3 is 13 residues long. Trimming stripped 6 bases from V and 8 bases from J, with 16 bases between. From germline, CDR1 is MGHDK and CDR2 SYGVNS. CDR3 in amino acids: CASSRAGGREAFF. The CDR3 bases are TGTGCCAGCAGCCGGGCCGGGGGGCGCGAAGCTTTCTTT.

This clone was counted a few times. This chain connects TRBV7-2 to TRBJ2-3; 8 bases match TRBD1. Germline V gene lookup returns CDR1 SGHTA and CDR2 FQGNSA. V lost 5 bases to trimming and J lost 9 bases; unmatched junction nucleotides: 10. The CDR3 length is 14 residues. For the CDR3, the DNA is TGTGCCAGCAGCCCCAGACAGGGGATGAGCACGCAGTATTTT. It translates to CASSPRQGMSTQYF. Drawing the rest from reference TRBV7-2 and TRBJ2-3, the complete variable domain is GAGVSQSPSNKVTEKGKDVELRCDPISGHTALYWYRQSLGQGLEFLIYFQGNSAPDKSGLPSDRFSAERTGGSVSTLTIQRTQQEDSAVYLCASSPRQGMSTQYFGPGTRLTVL.

The chain recombines TRBV6-6 with TRBJ1-2; D remains unclear. The germline V gene has CDR1 MNHNY and CDR2 SVGAGI (reference sequence). V was trimmed by 8 bases and J by 4 bases, leaving 17 bases between them. The CDR3 runs 14 residues. The DNA for the CDR3 is TGTGCCAGCGGTTCTTTAGACTATGGCTATGGCTACACCTTC. Encoded protein: CASGSLDYGYGYTF.

The rearrangement uses TRBV3-1 (or the pseudogene TRBV3-2) and TRBJ1-2; D is ambiguous. Germline CDR1 reads LGHDT; CDR2 reads YNNKEL (reference sequence). The CDR3 totals 15 residues. V lost 3 bases and J lost 2, with 13 bases in between. CDR3 residues: CASSHAAKSNYGYTF. CDR3 coding DNA: TGTGCCAGCAGCCATGCGGCTAAGTCAAACTATGGCTACACCTTC.

The chain has TRBV5-6 and TRBJ1-4; D ambiguous. The germline CDR1 and CDR2 sequences are SGHDT and YYEEEE. The CDR3 is 13 amino acids. V dropped 0 bases and J dropped 6 bases, with 6 bases sitting between them. The CDR3 nucleotides are TGTGCCAGCAGCTTGGCCTTTGATGAAAAACTGTTTTTT. It specifies CASSLAFDEKLFF.

The chain is built from TRBV21-1 and TRBJ2-1; TRBD1 reflects the table's D call only, with no check against the DNA. TRBV21-1 counts as a pseudogene. The CDR3 consists of 18 residues. CDR3 sequence: CASSKEGTEGGSYNEQFF. The CDR3 bases are TGTGCCAGCAGCAAAGAAGGGACAGAGGGGGGCTCCTACAATGAGCAGTTCTTC.

The rearrangement links TRBV29-1 to TRBJ2-7, with TRBD2 identical over 8 bases. Germline CDR1 and CDR2: SQVTM and ANQGSEA. The CDR3 length is 15 residues. The V gene end was trimmed by 7 bases and the J gene end by 2 bases; junction bases not matched to a gene: 13. CDR3 sequence: CSGTKRGKETYEQYF. DNA for the CDR3: TGCAGCGGGACAAAGCGGGGGAAAGAAACCTACGAGCAGTACTTC.

The J gene is TRBJ2-1, the V gene TRBV24-1; a weak D match, TRBD1 (6 bases). Trimming stripped 2 bases from V and 7 bases from J, with 14 bases between. CDR1 is KGHDR and CDR2 is SFDVKD in the germline V gene. This CDR3 contains 15 residues. The CDR3 reads CATSDSSGVTNEQFF. As DNA, the CDR3 is TGTGCCACCAGTGATTCCTCAGGGGTGACGAATGAGCAGTTCTTC.